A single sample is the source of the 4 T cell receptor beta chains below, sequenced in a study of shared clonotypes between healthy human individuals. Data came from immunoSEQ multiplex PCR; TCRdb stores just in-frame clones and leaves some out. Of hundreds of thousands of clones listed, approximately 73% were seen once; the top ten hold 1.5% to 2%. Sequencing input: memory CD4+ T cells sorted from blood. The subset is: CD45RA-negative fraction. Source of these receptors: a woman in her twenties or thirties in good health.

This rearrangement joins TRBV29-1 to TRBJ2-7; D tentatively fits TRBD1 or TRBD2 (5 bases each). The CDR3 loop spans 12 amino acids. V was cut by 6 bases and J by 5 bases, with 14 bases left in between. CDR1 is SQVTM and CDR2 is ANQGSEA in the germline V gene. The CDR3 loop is CSVGVTSHEQYF. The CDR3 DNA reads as TGCAGCGTGGGGGTTACATCCCACGAGCAGTACTTC.

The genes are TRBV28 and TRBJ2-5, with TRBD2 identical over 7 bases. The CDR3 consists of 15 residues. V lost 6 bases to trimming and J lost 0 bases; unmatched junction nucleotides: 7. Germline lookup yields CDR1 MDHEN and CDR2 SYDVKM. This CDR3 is CASRGLGGYQETQYF. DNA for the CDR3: TGTGCCAGCAGGGGATTGGGAGGGTACCAAGAGACCCAGTACTTC.

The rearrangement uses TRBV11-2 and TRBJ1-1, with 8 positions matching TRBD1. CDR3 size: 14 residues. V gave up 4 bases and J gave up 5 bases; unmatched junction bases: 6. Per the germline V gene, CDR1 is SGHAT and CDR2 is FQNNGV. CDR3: CASSSQGAVTEAFF. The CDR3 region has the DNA TGTGCCAGCAGCTCGCAGGGGGCGGTAACTGAAGCTTTCTTT.

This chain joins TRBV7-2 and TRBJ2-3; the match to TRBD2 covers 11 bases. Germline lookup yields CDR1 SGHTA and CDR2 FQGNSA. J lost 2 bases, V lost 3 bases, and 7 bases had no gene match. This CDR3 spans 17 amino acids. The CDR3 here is CASSLAGTSGITDTQYF. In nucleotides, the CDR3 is TGTGCCAGCAGCTTGGCCGGGACTAGCGGAATCACAGATACGCAGTATTTT.